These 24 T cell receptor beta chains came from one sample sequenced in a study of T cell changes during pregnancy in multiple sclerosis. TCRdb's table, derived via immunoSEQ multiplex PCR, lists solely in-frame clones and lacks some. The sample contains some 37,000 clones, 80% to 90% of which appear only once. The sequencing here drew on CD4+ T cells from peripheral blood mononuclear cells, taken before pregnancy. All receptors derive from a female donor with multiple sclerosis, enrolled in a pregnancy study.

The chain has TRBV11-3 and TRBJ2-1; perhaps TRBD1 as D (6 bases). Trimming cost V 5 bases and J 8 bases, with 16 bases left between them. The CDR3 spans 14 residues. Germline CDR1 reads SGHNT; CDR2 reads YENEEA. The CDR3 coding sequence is TGTGCCAGCAGCCCCCAGGGGTTTGAACATGAGCAGTTCTTC. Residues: CASSPQGFEHEQFF.

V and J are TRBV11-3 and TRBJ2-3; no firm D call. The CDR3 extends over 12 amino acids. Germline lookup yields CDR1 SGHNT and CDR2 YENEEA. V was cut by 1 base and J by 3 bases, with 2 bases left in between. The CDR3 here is CASSLATDTQYF. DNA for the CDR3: TGTGCCAGCAGCTTAGCGACAGATACGCAGTATTTT. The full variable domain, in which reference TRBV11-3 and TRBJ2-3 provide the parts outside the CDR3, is EAGVVQSPRYKIIEKKQPVAFWCNPISGHNTLYWYLQNLGQGPELLIRYENEEAVDDSQLPKDRFSAERLKGVDSTLKIQPAELGDSAVYLCASSLATDTQYFGPGTRLTVL.

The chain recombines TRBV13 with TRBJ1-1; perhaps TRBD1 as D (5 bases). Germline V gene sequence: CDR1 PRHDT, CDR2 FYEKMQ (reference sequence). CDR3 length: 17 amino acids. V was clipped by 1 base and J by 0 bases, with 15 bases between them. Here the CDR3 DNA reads TGTGCCAGCAGCTTAGAGTGGGGGGAACAGGTGAACACTGAAGCTTTCTTT. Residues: CASSLEWGEQVNTEAFF.

The CDR3 loop reads CASSYSKGAGNTIYF. For the CDR3, the DNA is TGTGCCAGCAGTTACTCGAAAGGGGCCGGAAACACCATATATTTT. The genes are TRBV6-5 and TRBJ1-3; D might be TRBD1 (5 bases). Trimming stripped 0 bases from V and 4 bases from J, with 10 bases between. The CDR3 extends over 15 amino acids. Looked up from germline, CDR1 is MNHEY and CDR2 is SVGAGI.

This CDR3 reads CASSIIILGSYEQYF. The CDR3 DNA reads TGTGCCAGTAGTATAATCATACTAGGAAGTTACGAGCAGTACTTC. The gene calls are TRBV19 and TRBJ2-7; weak D call: TRBD2 (5 bases). The CDR3 loop spans 15 amino acids. V dropped 2 bases and J dropped 4 bases, with 15 bases sitting between them. Germline loops: CDR1 LNHDA, CDR2 SQIVND (reference sequence).

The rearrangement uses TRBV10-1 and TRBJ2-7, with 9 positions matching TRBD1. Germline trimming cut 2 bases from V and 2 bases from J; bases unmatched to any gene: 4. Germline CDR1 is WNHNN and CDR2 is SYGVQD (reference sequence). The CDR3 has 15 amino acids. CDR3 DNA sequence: TGCGCCAGCAGTGAGAAGAGACAGGGGGCCTACGAGCAGTACTTC. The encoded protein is CASSEKRQGAYEQYF.

The CDR3 loop is CASSIRLGQGASVSEQYF. The DNA for the CDR3 is TGTGCCAGTAGTATTCGGTTGGGACAGGGGGCCTCCGTATCCGAGCAGTACTTC. The rearrangement joins TRBV19 to TRBJ2-7; 12 bases are shared with TRBD1. This CDR3 has 18 residues. Germline values: CDR1 LNHDA, CDR2 SQIVND (reference sequence). The V segment lost 3 bases and the J segment 6 bases; nucleotides outside the gene matches: 15.

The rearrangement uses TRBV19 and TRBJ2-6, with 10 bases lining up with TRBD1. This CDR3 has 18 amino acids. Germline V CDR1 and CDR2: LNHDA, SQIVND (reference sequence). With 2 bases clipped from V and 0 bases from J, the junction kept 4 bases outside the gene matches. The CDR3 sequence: CASSITGTGVSGANVLTF. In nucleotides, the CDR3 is TGTGCCAGTAGTATAACCGGGACAGGGGTCTCTGGGGCCAACGTCCTGACTTTC.

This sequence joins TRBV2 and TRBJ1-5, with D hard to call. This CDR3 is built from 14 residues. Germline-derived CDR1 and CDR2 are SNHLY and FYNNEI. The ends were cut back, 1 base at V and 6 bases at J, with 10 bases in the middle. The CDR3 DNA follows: TGTGCCAGCAGTGAAGGGCAGAATTTTCAGCCCCAGCATTTT. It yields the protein CASSEGQNFQPQHF.

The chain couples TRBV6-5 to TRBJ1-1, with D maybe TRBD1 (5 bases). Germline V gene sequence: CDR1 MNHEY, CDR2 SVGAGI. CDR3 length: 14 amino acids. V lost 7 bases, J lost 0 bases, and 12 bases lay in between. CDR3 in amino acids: CASTGGGLNTEAFF. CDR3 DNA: TGTGCCAGCACCGGGGGAGGCCTGAACACTGAAGCTTTCTTT.

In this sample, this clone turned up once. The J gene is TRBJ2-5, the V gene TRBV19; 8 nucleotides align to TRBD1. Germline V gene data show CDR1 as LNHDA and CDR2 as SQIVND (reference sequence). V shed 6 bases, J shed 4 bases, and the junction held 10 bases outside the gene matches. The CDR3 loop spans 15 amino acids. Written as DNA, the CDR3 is TGTGCCAGTAGACCTATTGGACAGGGCTTAGAGACCCAGTACTTC. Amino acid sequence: CASRPIGQGLETQYF.

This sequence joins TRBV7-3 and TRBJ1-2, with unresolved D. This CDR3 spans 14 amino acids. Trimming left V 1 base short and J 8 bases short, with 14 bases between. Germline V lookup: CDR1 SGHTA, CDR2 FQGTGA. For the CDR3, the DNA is TGTGCCAGCAGCTTAAGCGGGGATCCGGGGGGCTACACCTTC. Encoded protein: CASSLSGDPGGYTF.

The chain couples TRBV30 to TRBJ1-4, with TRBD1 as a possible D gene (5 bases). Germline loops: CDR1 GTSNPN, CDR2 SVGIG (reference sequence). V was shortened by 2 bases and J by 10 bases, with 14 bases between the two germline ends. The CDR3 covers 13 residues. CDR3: CAWSPAVGGKLFF. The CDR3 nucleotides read TGTGCCTGGAGTCCCGCCGTGGGGGGAAAACTGTTTTTT.

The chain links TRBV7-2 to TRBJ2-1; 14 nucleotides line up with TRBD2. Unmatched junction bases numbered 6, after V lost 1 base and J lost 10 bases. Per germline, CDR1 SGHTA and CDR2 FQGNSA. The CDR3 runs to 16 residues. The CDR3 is CASSLVGLAGGEEQFF. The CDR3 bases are TGTGCCAGCAGCTTAGTAGGACTAGCGGGAGGTGAGGAGCAGTTCTTC.

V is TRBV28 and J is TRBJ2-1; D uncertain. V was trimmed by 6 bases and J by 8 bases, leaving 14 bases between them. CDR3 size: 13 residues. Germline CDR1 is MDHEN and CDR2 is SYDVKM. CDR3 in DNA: TGTGCCAGCAGGGAGTATGTACGGGATGAGCAGTTCTTC. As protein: CASREYVRDEQFF.

The CDR3 DNA sequence: TGTGCCAGTAGCGGACAGGATCAAGCTGGAAACACCATATATTTT. Amino acid sequence: CASSGQDQAGNTIYF. This chain uses TRBV19 with TRBJ1-3; the match to TRBD1 covers 7 bases. The V gene end was trimmed by 6 bases and the J gene end by 2 bases; junction bases not matched to a gene: 7. CDR3 length equals 15 residues. From germline, CDR1 is LNHDA and CDR2 SQIVND (reference sequence).

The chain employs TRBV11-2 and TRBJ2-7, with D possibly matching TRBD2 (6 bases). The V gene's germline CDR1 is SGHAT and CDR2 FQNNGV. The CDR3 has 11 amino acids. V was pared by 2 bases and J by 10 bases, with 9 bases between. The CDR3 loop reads CASSLKDYQYF. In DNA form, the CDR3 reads TGTGCCAGCAGCTTAAAGGACTATCAGTACTTC. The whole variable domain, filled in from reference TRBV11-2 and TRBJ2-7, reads EAGVAQSPRYKIIEKRQSVAFWCNPISGHATLYWYQQILGQGPKLLIQFQNNGVVDDSQLPKDRFSAERLKGVDSTLKIQPAKLEDSAVYLCASSLKDYQYFGPGTRLTVT.

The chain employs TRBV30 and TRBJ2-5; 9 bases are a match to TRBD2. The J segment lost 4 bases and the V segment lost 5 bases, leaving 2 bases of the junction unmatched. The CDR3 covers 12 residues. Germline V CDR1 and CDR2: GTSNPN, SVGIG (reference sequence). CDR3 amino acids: CAWQLAGETQYF. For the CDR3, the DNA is TGTGCCTGGCAACTAGCGGGAGAGACCCAGTACTTC.

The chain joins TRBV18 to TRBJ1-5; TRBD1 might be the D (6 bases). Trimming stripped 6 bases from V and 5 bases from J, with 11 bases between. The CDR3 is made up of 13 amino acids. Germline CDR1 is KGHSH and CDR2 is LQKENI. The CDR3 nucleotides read TGTGCCAGCTCCCCCGACAGGTATCAGCCCCAGCATTTT. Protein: CASSPDRYQPQHF.

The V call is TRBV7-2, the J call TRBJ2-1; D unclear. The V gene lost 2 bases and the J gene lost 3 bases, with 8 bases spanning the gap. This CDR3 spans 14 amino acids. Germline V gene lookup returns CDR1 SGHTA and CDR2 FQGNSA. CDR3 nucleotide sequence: TGTGCCAGCAGCTTACGGGTAGACTACAATGAGCAGTTCTTC. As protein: CASSLRVDYNEQFF.

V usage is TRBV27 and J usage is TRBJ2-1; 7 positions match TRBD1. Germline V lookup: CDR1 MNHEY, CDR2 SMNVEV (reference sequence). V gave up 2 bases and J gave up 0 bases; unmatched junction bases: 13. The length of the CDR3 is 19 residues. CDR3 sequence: CASSLMRDRLVSSYNEQFF. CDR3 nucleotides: TGTGCCAGCAGTTTAATGAGGGACAGACTGGTGAGCTCCTACAATGAGCAGTTCTTC.

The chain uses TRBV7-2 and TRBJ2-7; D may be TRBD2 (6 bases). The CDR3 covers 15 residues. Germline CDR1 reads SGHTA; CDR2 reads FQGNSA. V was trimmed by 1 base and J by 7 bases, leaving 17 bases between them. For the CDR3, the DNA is TGTGCCAGCAGCTTAGAGTCAGGGACTCGTTGGGAGCAGTACTTC. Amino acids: CASSLESGTRWEQYF.

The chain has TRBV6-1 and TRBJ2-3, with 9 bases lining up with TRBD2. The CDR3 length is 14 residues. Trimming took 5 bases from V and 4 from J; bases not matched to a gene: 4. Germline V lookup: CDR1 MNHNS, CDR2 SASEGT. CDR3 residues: CASSYSGSSDTQYF. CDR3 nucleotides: TGTGCCAGCAGTTATAGCGGGAGCTCAGATACGCAGTATTTT.

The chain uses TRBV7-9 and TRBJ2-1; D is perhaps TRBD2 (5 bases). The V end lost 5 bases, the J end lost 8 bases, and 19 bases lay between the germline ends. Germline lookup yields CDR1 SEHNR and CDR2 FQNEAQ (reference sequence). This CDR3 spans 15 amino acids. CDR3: CASSILGADVDEQFF. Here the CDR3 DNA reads TGTGCCAGCAGCATCCTCGGAGCGGATGTGGATGAGCAGTTCTTC.